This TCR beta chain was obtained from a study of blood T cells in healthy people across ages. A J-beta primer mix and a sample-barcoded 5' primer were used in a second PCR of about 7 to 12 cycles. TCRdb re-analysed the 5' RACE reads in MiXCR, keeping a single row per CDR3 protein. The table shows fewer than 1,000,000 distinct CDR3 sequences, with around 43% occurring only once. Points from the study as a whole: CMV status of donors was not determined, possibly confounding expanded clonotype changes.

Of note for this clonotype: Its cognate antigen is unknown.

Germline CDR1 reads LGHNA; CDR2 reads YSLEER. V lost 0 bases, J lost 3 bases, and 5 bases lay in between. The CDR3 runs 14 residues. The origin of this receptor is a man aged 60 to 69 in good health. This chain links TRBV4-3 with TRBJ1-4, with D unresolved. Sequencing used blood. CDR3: CASSQELANEKLFF. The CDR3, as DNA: TGCGCCAGCAGCCAAGAACTAGCTAATGAAAAACTGTTTTTT.